This T cell receptor (beta chain) is drawn from a study of Ad26.COV2.S vaccination and SARS-CoV-2 variants. TCRdb's table, derived via immunoSEQ multiplex PCR, lists solely in-frame clones and lacks some. The data contain about 400,000 clones, roughly 90% of them seen just once; the ten biggest clones take up about 3.5%. Sample treatment: approximately 18 received Ad26.COV2.S at low or high dose, single or two shots; 5 received placebo; per-sample allocation not given. Sampling occurred on day 63 after the first vaccine or placebo injection. This adult donor, from Boston, was 18-55 years old. The vaccine antigen was prefusion-stabilized Wuhan SARS-CoV-2 spike. Worth noting for this clone: Its antigen is undetermined.

Trimming stripped 5 bases from V and 0 bases from J, with 8 bases between. In germline, CDR1 is SGHVS, CDR2 FNYEAQ. CDR3 length: 14 amino acids. Study-wide points: The placebo group had lower spike-specific TCR breadth than the vaccine recipients did. Measurement of non-spike TCR breadth gave similar results in vaccine and placebo recipients.

This sequence originates from a person aged 18 to 65 who received the Ad26.COV2.S COVID-19 vaccine or a placebo. The sample consisted of peripheral blood, taken in a trial of Ad26.COV2.S vaccine versus placebo. J is TRBJ1-3 and V is TRBV7-6; the D gene is possibly TRBD1 (6 bases). Here the CDR3 DNA reads TGTGCCAGCAGCCCGACAGGCTCTGGAAACACCATATATTTT. Protein: CASSPTGSGNTIYF.